This TCR beta chain was obtained from a study of cytomegalovirus exposure and HLA in healthy donors. Whole-study results and caveats: The majority of TCR sequences were rare, yet some public TCRs appeared in many donors.

It was the 120-subject validation cohort, separate from the roughly 700-subject first cohort, to which the donors belonged. Sequenced by immunoSEQ multiplex PCR; TCRdb stores in-frame clones only, minus some. The top ten clones hold 1.8% of a sample with 110,000 to 150,000 clones, 94% of them seen once. A remark on this clone: The antigen is undetermined.

The V gene end was trimmed by 5 bases and the J gene end by 3 bases; junction bases not matched to a gene: 8. Germline V gene lookup returns CDR1 MDHEN and CDR2 SYDVKM. The CDR3 covers 17 residues. This chain links TRBV28 with TRBJ2-6, with 9 bases that match TRBD1. Sample: PBMCs. The sequence was obtained from a young man in good health and CMV-seropositive. CDR3 loop: CASSLPGQGLGANVLTF. CDR3 coding DNA: TGTGCCAGCAGTCTACCTGGACAGGGGCTTGGGGCCAACGTCCTGACTTTC.